This entry lists 21 T cell receptor beta chains sequenced from one sample in a study of Ad26.COV2.S vaccination and SARS-CoV-2 variants. The treatment here: around 19 received Ad26.COV2.S at low or high dose, single or two shots; a few received placebo; per-sample allocation not given. Specimen acquisition occurred on day 63 following the initial vaccine or placebo injection. Sequenced by immunoSEQ multiplex PCR; TCRdb stores in-frame clones only, minus some. The sample records 440,000 or so clones, roughly 90% being singletons. The source was peripheral blood, collected in a trial of Ad26.COV2.S vaccine versus placebo. All receptors derive from a person aged 18 to 59 who received the Ad26.COV2.S COVID-19 vaccine or a placebo.

This clone was observed once. This chain uses TRBV11-2 with TRBJ2-1; D is tentatively TRBD1 or TRBD2 (5 bases each). There are 13 residues in the CDR3. CDR1 and CDR2 from the germline V gene are SGHAT and FQNNGV. V was shortened by 5 bases and J by 9 bases, with 14 bases between the two germline ends. The CDR3 spells CASSRLGVGEQFF. In DNA, the CDR3 is TGTGCCAGCAGCCGACTGGGGGTGGGTGAGCAGTTCTTC.

This rearrangement joins TRBV5-1 to TRBJ2-1, with a tentative D call TRBD2 (6 bases). The CDR3 has 16 residues. The ends were cut back, 0 bases at V and 5 bases at J, with 15 bases in the middle. CDR1 and CDR2 from the germline V gene are SGHRS and YFSETQ. Here the CDR3 DNA reads TGCGCCAGCAGCTTGGTGCGCGGGGTCCGACACAATGAGCAGTTCTTC. Protein product: CASSLVRGVRHNEQFF.

The V call is TRBV4-3, the J call TRBJ2-3; D remains unclear. The V gene's germline CDR1 is LGHNA and CDR2 YSLEER. Trimming removed 1 base from V and 0 bases from J, with 23 bases in between. This CDR3 is built from 20 residues. CDR3 DNA: TGCGCCAGCAGCCAAGTTTTTGTATTTGGCGTGGAGCAGAGCACAGATACGCAGTATTTT. It codes for CASSQVFVFGVEQSTDTQYF.

V gene TRBV7-9 combines with J gene TRBJ2-2; tentative D call: TRBD2 (7 bases). The V gene lost 2 bases and the J gene lost 2 bases, with 12 bases spanning the gap. The CDR3 has 16 amino acids. In germline, CDR1 is SEHNR, CDR2 FQNEAQ (reference sequence). CDR3 in amino acids: CASSLKGGANTGELFF. Here the CDR3 DNA reads TGTGCCAGCAGCTTAAAAGGGGGGGCCAACACCGGGGAGCTGTTTTTT.

The V and J genes are TRBV7-2 and TRBJ1-3; no definite D call. The germline gives CDR1 SGHTA, CDR2 FQGNSA. The CDR3 sequence is 15 residues long. V was trimmed by 1 base and J by 0 bases, leaving 7 bases between them. CDR3 amino acids: CASSLDGDSGNTIYF. CDR3 DNA sequence: TGTGCCAGCAGCTTAGATGGGGACTCTGGAAACACCATATATTTT. Based on the CDR3 plus reference TRBV7-2 and TRBJ1-3, the full variable domain is GAGVSQSPSNKVTEKGKDVELRCDPISGHTALYWYRQSLGQGLEFLIYFQGNSAPDKSGLPSDRFSAERTGGSVSTLTIQRTQQEDSAVYLCASSLDGDSGNTIYFGEGSWLTVV.

The chain employs TRBV6-6 and TRBJ1-1; TRBD1 matches at 9 bases. Germline V gives CDR1 MNHNY, CDR2 SVGAGI (reference sequence). The CDR3 totals 13 residues. J lost 7 bases, V lost 8 bases, and 8 bases had no gene match. The CDR3: CASLQGARHEAFF. CDR3 sequence (DNA): TGTGCCAGCTTACAGGGGGCGAGACATGAAGCTTTCTTT.

J is TRBJ1-5 and V is TRBV19; D unresolved. This CDR3 comprises 12 residues. V lost 7 bases to trimming and J lost 9 bases, with 13 bases between them. Germline V gives CDR1 LNHDA, CDR2 SQIVND (reference sequence). In DNA form, the CDR3 reads TGTGCCAGTACCCAATTGCCCGGGCCCCAGCATTTT. This sequence encodes CASTQLPGPQHF.

In its sample, this clone was seen once. V is TRBV7-9 and J is TRBJ2-7, with a possible D match to TRBD1 (7 bases). This CDR3 contains 12 residues. CDR1 and CDR2 (germline): SEHNR, FQNEAQ (reference sequence). V was trimmed by 8 bases and J by 3 bases, leaving 11 bases between them. CDR3: CASRQGGYEQYF. CDR3 in DNA: TGTGCCAGCCGCCAGGGGGGCTACGAGCAGTACTTC.

Only one count was recorded for this clone. This chain joins TRBV5-4 and TRBJ1-2; no clear D gene. This CDR3 is 13 amino acids long. V shed 4 bases and J shed 4 bases, with 11 bases lying between them. The germline V gene encodes CDR1 SGHNT and CDR2 YYREEE (reference sequence). The CDR3 loop reads CASSLGLAYGYTF. CDR3 nucleotide sequence: TGTGCCAGCAGCCTTGGACTCGCCTATGGCTACACCTTC.

This clone was picked up a small number of times. V and J are TRBV6-1 and TRBJ2-1; 12 bases match TRBD1. The germline V gene has CDR1 MNHNS and CDR2 SASEGT. The junction had 10 bases not matched to a gene; V was cut back by 0 bases and J by 7 bases. The CDR3 length is 18 residues. The CDR3: CASSEALRGQGARNEQFF. The DNA of the CDR3 is TGTGCCAGCAGTGAAGCGCTTCGGGGACAGGGGGCCAGGAATGAGCAGTTCTTC.

The sample holds one count of this clone. The chain joins TRBV19 to TRBJ2-1; TRBD1 might be the D (5 bases). The CDR3 has 12 amino acids. CDR1 and CDR2 from the germline V gene are LNHDA and SQIVND (reference sequence). The V end was cut by 3 bases, the J end by 13 bases, with 13 bases between. Here the CDR3 reads CASSMFGQGQFF. The CDR3 region has the DNA TGTGCCAGTAGTATGTTCGGGCAGGGACAGTTCTTC. Drawing the rest from reference TRBV19 and TRBJ2-1, the complete variable domain is DGGITQSPKYLFRKEGQNVTLSCEQNLNHDAMYWYRQDPGQGLRLIYYSQIVNDFQKGDIAEGYSVSREKKESFPLTVTSAQKNPTAFYLCASSMFGQGQFFGPGTRLTVL.

V gene TRBV11-1 combines with J gene TRBJ2-7, with 13 positions matching TRBD2. The germline V gene encodes CDR1 SGHAT and CDR2 FQDESV (reference sequence). Unmatched junction bases numbered 3, after V lost 5 bases and J lost 2 bases. This CDR3 is built from 15 residues. The CDR3 coding sequence is TGTGCCAGCAGCCCAGGACTAGCGGGGGCCTACGAGCAGTACTTC. This sequence encodes CASSPGLAGAYEQYF.

This clone was detected once. The chain joins TRBV19 to TRBJ1-5; D not resolved. V lost 1 base and J 6 bases, leaving 16 bases between the germline ends. The CDR3 has 16 amino acids. The V gene's germline CDR1 is LNHDA and CDR2 SQIVND (reference sequence). The CDR3 region is CASSIVNINGGQPQHF. CDR3 DNA: TGTGCCAGTAGTATAGTGAACATAAATGGTGGTCAGCCCCAGCATTTT.

V is TRBV27 and J is TRBJ2-3; D tentatively reads TRBD1 or TRBD2 (6 bases each). Germline V gene lookup returns CDR1 MNHEY and CDR2 SMNVEV (reference sequence). With 6 bases removed from V and 1 base from J, the gap between germline ends came to 14 bases. The CDR3 runs to 15 residues. The CDR3 here is CASSGGAFRTDTQYF. The CDR3 region has the DNA TGTGCCAGCAGCGGGGGCGCCTTCCGCACAGATACGCAGTATTTT.

V usage is TRBV7-6 and J usage is TRBJ2-7; 8 bases line up with TRBD1. Germline V gene sequence: CDR1 SGHVS, CDR2 FNYEAQ. CDR3 length: 14 amino acids. J lost 2 bases, V lost 5 bases, and 5 bases had no gene match. CDR3 nucleotide sequence: TGTGCCAGCAGCCTGACAGGGGCGGCCTACGAGCAGTACTTC. The encoded protein is CASSLTGAAYEQYF.

The chain joins TRBV29-1 to TRBJ2-5; no firm D call. V was cut by 4 bases and J by 5 bases, with 14 bases left in between. Germline CDR1 SQVTM, CDR2 ANQGSEA. CDR3 size: 13 residues. The CDR3: CSVVGINGETQYF. CDR3 nucleotides: TGCAGCGTTGTGGGGATTAACGGGGAGACCCAGTACTTC.

This chain connects TRBV10-2 to TRBJ2-2, with 8 bases aligning to TRBD2. The V gene end was trimmed by 10 bases and the J gene end by 7 bases; junction bases not matched to a gene: 14. Germline V CDR1 and CDR2: WSHSY, SAAADI. The CDR3 spans 15 residues. In DNA form, the CDR3 reads TGCGCCACCTCGGGACTCCCGGGGGGGGACGGGGAGCTGTTTTTT. Amino acid sequence: CATSGLPGGDGELFF.

The chain uses TRBV5-5 and TRBJ1-1; 8 bases map to TRBD1. J gave up 0 bases and V 5 bases, and 6 bases lay outside the gene matches. The CDR3 sequence is 15 residues long. CDR1 and CDR2 from the germline V gene are SGHKS and YYEKEE (reference sequence). The CDR3, as DNA: TGTGCCAGCAGGAGGACAGGGAATATGAACACTGAAGCTTTCTTT. As protein: CASRRTGNMNTEAFF.

This clone was found once. This rearrangement joins TRBV25-1 to TRBJ1-1; D is uncertain. The CDR3 spans 13 residues. In germline, CDR1 is MGHDK, CDR2 SYGVNS. V lost 4 bases and J 1 base, leaving 7 bases between the germline ends. CDR3 sequence (DNA): TGTGCCAGCAGTGCTCAGTCGAACACTGAAGCTTTCTTT. Protein sequence: CASSAQSNTEAFF.

The J gene is TRBJ1-6, the V gene TRBV14; D is perhaps TRBD1 (5 bases). Germline CDR1 SGHDN, CDR2 FVKESK. The CDR3 has 13 residues. V lost 4 bases to trimming and J lost 11 bases, with 12 bases between them. The DNA of the CDR3 is TGTGCCAGCAGCCTAGGGACGTCGACACCCCTCCACTTT. This translates into CASSLGTSTPLHF.

The chain uses TRBV30 and TRBJ1-3; D may be TRBD1 (5 bases). CDR1 and CDR2 (germline): GTSNPN, SVGIG (reference sequence). Trimming cost V 3 bases and J 2 bases, with 8 bases left between them. There are 13 residues in the CDR3. The DNA for the CDR3 is TGTGCCTGGAGCCAGGGCCCTGGAAACACCATATATTTT. Translating it yields CAWSQGPGNTIYF.